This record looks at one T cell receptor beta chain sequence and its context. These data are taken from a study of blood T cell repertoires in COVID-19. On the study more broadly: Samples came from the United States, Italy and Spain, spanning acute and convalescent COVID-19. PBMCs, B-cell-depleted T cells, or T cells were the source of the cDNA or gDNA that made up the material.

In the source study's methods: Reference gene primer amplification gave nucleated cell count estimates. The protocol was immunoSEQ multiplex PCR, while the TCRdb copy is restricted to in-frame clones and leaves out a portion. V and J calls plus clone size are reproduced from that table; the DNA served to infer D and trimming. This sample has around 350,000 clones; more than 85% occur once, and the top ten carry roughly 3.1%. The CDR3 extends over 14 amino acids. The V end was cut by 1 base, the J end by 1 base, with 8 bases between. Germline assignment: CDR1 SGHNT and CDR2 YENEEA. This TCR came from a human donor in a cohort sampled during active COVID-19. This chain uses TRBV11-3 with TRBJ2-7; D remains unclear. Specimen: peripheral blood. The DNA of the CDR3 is TGTGCCAGCAGCTTAGGCCGCGGATCCTACGAGCAGTACTTC. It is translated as CASSLGRGSYEQYF.